This TCR beta chain was sequenced in a study of a mutant IDH1 vaccine in newly diagnosed glioma (dated by TCRdb to the early 2020s). About the investigation overall: Eight vaccinations were administered to patients in weeks 1, 3, 5, 7, 11, 15, 19 and 23, corresponding to visits V03 through V10. Vaccination started 4-6 weeks after radiotherapy alone, or was given together with temozolomide cycles in the groups whose treatment included chemotherapy. Of the approximately 33 treated patients, about 60% were male and approximately 38% were female, and the mean age was 40.4 years. Before enrollment, patients had received standard therapy of radiotherapy alone, temozolomide alone, or radiochemotherapy with temozolomide; most received the combination. Peripheral blood was collected at six visits: V03 (baseline), V05, V07, V10, V12 and V13. For exploratory analyses, longitudinal TCRB deep sequencing was carried out in about 26 treated patients wherever samples were available.

The sample's time point label is to be understood as: week 11, during vaccination. Each vaccine dose, consisting of 300 ug of a 20-mer mutant IDH1 peptide in Montanide, was administered subcutaneously with topical imiquimod. Newly diagnosed WHO grade 3 or 4 IDH1-mutant astrocytomas showing loss of nuclear ATRX were present in the donors. The samples were drawn from NOA16, a multicentre, single-arm, open-label phase I trial in Germany that tested a mutant IDH1 peptide vaccine in humans for the first time. Genomic DNA for TCRB sequencing was extracted from EDTA blood using the DNeasy Blood and Tissue Kit. Library construction relied on the immunoSEQ multiplex PCR assay. Rearranged TCR beta chain sequences were amplified with the hsTCRB Kit following the manufacturer's protocol. Sequencing of TCRB libraries was carried out on an Illumina MiSeq. In the paper's pipeline: The kit vendor's proprietary platform handled demultiplexing, trimming and gene mapping. TCRdb holds this immuneACCESS table with in-frame rearrangements only. Some clones are missing; in checked studies, unresolved V genes explain under half, and the rest has no known cause. That table supplies the V and J calls and clone size; D and trimming were determined from the DNA. This sample is represented by about 62,000 clones; roughly 90% of them were singletons. The ten largest clones take up 1.5% to 2% of the sample.

What the authors observed across the whole study: Vaccine-induced immune responses across multiple MHC alleles were detected in approximately 93% of patients. The authors stated that sample limitations prevented analyses of patient blood samples from being reproduced. No apparent relationship was observed between pseudoprogression and alterations in the top peripheral T cell clonotypes detected by TCRB sequencing. Selection of PBMC samples for TCRB deep sequencing was based on availability.

Taken from cysteine to phenylalanine, the CDR3 has 16 residues. The sequence is cut down to CDR3 DNA, 48 bases in frame from base 1. Looking up the germline V gene yields CDR1 MGHRA and CDR2 YSYEKL. V sheds 4 bases and J sheds 0 bases, leaving 12 bases between their ends. This clone showed up just once. The antigen this receptor binds is unknown. No base qualities exist here, and no much larger clone lies one base off it. The V and J segments used are TRBV4-1 and TRBJ2-2, with the D gene not confidently named. The receptor comes from a man aged 35 to 55 with glioma. This material consisted of PBMCs, taken from a glioma patient whose treatment included an IDH1 peptide vaccine. The sequence in DNA is TGCGCCAGCAGCCGTCGCCCGGCCTCGAACACCGGGGAGCTGTTTTTT. This gives the protein CASSRRPASNTGELFF.